Sequencing of this TCR beta chain was carried out in a study of spatial heterogeneity in lung cancer. Germline V lookup: CDR1 DFQATT, CDR2 SNEGSKA (reference sequence). This CDR3 contains 14 residues. J gave up 7 bases and V 5 bases, and 9 bases lay outside the gene matches. The sample's time point: sample taken at primary tumor resection. In the case of this clonotype: Its antigen is unidentified.

Individually, TCR cDNA molecules were each labelled with a unique molecular identifier. TCRdb processed the 5' RACE reads anew with MiXCR; each CDR3 protein has one entry. The table includes 20,000 to 25,000 distinct CDR3 sequences, 8% to 10% detected once. Findings and limits, study-wide: Tumor mutation counts were tracked by expanded intratumoral alpha and beta TCR counts.

The sample in question was lung tumor tissue, obtained at surgery. The receptor was isolated from a male donor with early-stage non-small cell lung cancer. The chain couples TRBV20-1 to TRBJ2-1, with 9 bases fitting TRBD1. Written as DNA, the CDR3 is TGCAGTGCTCGGGACAGGGAGGTTCGGAATGAGCAGTTCTTC. This translates into CSARDREVRNEQFF.